One sample yielded the 23 T cell receptor beta chains listed below, sequenced in a study of spatial heterogeneity in lung cancer. TCRdb analysed the 5' RACE reads with MiXCR anew, one entry per CDR3 protein. Of approximately 1,000 distinct CDR3 sequences in the sample, 27% were seen once. Indicated time point: sample taken at primary tumor resection. The study sequenced unsorted whole RNA from tumor, nontumor lung or frozen PBMC. The sequenced sample was PBMCs, obtained at surgery. The source is a female donor with early-stage non-small cell lung cancer.

By sample fraction, this clonotype is large (0.1 to 1%). This beta chain was picked up by a library intended for alpha chains and is off target, so its count carries little meaning. The V gene is TRBV10-2, the J gene TRBJ2-2; D is undetermined. Germline V gene sequence: CDR1 WSHSY, CDR2 SAAADI. This CDR3 has 12 amino acids. V was trimmed by 5 bases and J by 1 base, leaving 2 bases between them. CDR3 region: CASSLNTGELFF. Written as DNA, the CDR3 is TGCGCCAGCAGTCTGAACACCGGGGAGCTGTTTTTT.

As concerns this clonotype: Since it is a stray read in a library aimed at alpha chains, this beta chain has a size that is not meaningful. The rearrangement uses TRBV18 and TRBJ2-1; D is perhaps TRBD2 (7 bases). The CDR3 spans 14 residues. The ends were cut back, 3 bases at V and 7 bases at J, with 13 bases in the middle. Germline values: CDR1 KGHSH, CDR2 LQKENI. The CDR3 sequence: CASSPGGPWNEQFF. CDR3 coding DNA: TGTGCCAGCTCACCGGGGGGGCCGTGGAATGAGCAGTTCTTC.

This clonotype was detected a few times. Since it is a stray read in a library aimed at alpha chains, this beta chain has a size that is not meaningful. The gene calls are TRBV7-2 and TRBJ2-5; tentative D call: TRBD2 (6 bases). Germline CDR1 reads SGHTA; CDR2 reads FQGNSA. V lost 1 base to trimming and J lost 2 bases, with 14 bases between them. The CDR3 has 16 amino acids. The CDR3 loop reads CASSLVTGVPQETQYF. For the CDR3, the DNA is TGTGCCAGCAGCTTAGTCACGGGGGTACCTCAAGAGACCCAGTACTTC.

This clonotype showed up just a few times. This beta chain turned up in a library designed for alpha chains; as an off-target read, its abundance says little. This chain joins TRBV19 and TRBJ2-5; 10 nucleotides line up with TRBD2. The trim removed 3 bases at V and 2 bases at J, leaving 6 bases unmatched. This CDR3 contains 16 residues. CDR1 LNHDA and CDR2 SQIVND come from the germline V gene (reference sequence). The CDR3 bases are TGTGCCAGTAGTATGTTAGCGGGGGGCCCGCAAGAGACCCAGTACTTC. It specifies CASSMLAGGPQETQYF.

On this clonotype: For a library built for alpha chains, this beta chain is a stray read; little rests on its size. The J gene is TRBJ2-7, the V gene TRBV7-9; no clear D gene. The CDR3 extends over 15 amino acids. V was pared by 1 base and J by 1 base, with 11 bases between. The germline V gene has CDR1 SEHNR and CDR2 FQNEAQ (reference sequence). The CDR3 region is CASSLGLEGSYEQYF. The CDR3 DNA follows: TGTGCCAGCAGCTTAGGCCTAGAAGGTTCCTACGAGCAGTACTTC.

About this clonotype: The library was designed around alpha chains, so this beta chain is a stray read whose abundance carries little weight. The V and J genes are TRBV7-8 and TRBJ2-1; unclear D gene. The CDR3 is 12 residues long. Germline V gene sequence: CDR1 SGHVS, CDR2 FQNEAQ. Trimming removed 9 bases from V and 8 bases from J, with 14 bases in between. CDR3 DNA: TGTGCCAGTGCCTTGGGATGGGATGAGCAGTTCTTC. Translated, it gives CASALGWDEQFF. Full variable domain (outside the CDR3, taken from reference TRBV7-8 and TRBJ2-1): GAGVSQSPRYKVAKRGQDVALRCDPISGHVSLFWYQQALGQGPEFLTYFQNEAQLDKSGLPSDRFFAERPEGSVSTLKIQRTQQEDSAVYLCASALGWDEQFFGPGTRLTVL.

This clonotype was seen a handful of times. Since the library was made to target alpha chains, this beta chain is a stray read and its abundance is not meaningful. This rearrangement joins TRBV11-2 to TRBJ2-2, with D perhaps matching TRBD1 (7 bases). Per germline, CDR1 SGHAT and CDR2 FQNNGV. V lost 5 bases and J 1 base, leaving 11 bases between the germline ends. The CDR3 contains 15 residues. The CDR3 spells CASSRRGENTGELFF. In DNA form, the CDR3 reads TGTGCCAGCAGCCGCAGGGGGGAGAACACCGGGGAGCTGTTTTTT.

Of note for this clonotype: This beta chain is off target for a library built for alpha chains, so its abundance means little. The chain combines TRBV6-1 with TRBJ1-1; 7 nucleotides align to TRBD1. V lost 8 bases and J lost 2; bases outside the gene matches: 5. There are 13 residues in the CDR3. CDR1 is MNHNS, CDR2 SASEGT, per germline. CDR3 bases: TGTGCCAGCGGGGGACAGCTTAACACTGAAGCTTTCTTT. It yields the protein CASGGQLNTEAFF.

In regard to this clonotype: This beta chain lies outside the target of a library built for alpha chains; its clone size means little. The gene calls are TRBV11-2 and TRBJ1-5; D possibly corresponds to TRBD1 (5 bases). CDR1 is SGHAT, CDR2 FQNNGV, per germline. The CDR3 has 14 amino acids. V lost 3 bases and J 0 bases, leaving 6 bases between the germline ends. CDR3 region: CASSLTDSNQPQHF. Written as DNA, the CDR3 is TGTGCCAGCAGCTTGACAGATAGCAATCAGCCCCAGCATTTT.

This clonotype was seen a handful of times. This beta chain slipped into a library made for alpha chains as a stray read, so its size is not meaningful. CDR3 sequence reads: CASSPGLDHGAEQFF. CDR3 bases: TGTGCCAGCAGCCCAGGACTAGATCATGGGGCTGAGCAGTTCTTC. The chain employs TRBV7-9 and TRBJ2-1; 7 positions agree with TRBD2. The CDR3 covers 15 residues. Germline CDR1 reads SEHNR; CDR2 reads FQNEAQ (reference sequence). The ends lost 5 bases at V and 9 bases at J; junction bases unmatched: 13.

As to this clonotype: This beta chain is an unintended read in a library built for alpha chains; its size means little. V usage is TRBV2 and J usage is TRBJ2-2; 8 positions match TRBD2. CDR1 and CDR2 (germline): SNHLY, FYNNEI. With V trimmed by 6 bases and J by 7 bases, 10 bases remained unmatched. The CDR3 has 15 residues. DNA for the CDR3: TGTGCCAGCAGCGTTCTTAGCGGGGTGAACGGGGAGCTGTTTTTT. This sequence encodes CASSVLSGVNGELFF. Full variable domain (remainder filled in from reference TRBV2 and TRBJ2-2): EPEVTQTPSHQVTQMGQEVILRCVPISNHLYFYWYRQILGQKVEFLVSFYNNEISEKSEIFDDQFSVERPDGSNFTLKIRSTKLEDSAMYFCASSVLSGVNGELFFGEGSRLTVL.

This clonotype occurred a few times. The size of this beta chain means little, since it is a stray read in a library made for alpha chains. The rearrangement uses TRBV12-3 or TRBV12-4 and TRBJ2-1; 7 bases map to TRBD2. The CDR3 is made up of 15 amino acids. J lost 3 bases, V lost 5 bases, and 7 bases had no gene match. The CDR3 coding sequence is TGTGCCAGCAGTGCCGGGGGGTTCCACTACAATGAGCAGTTCTTC. Translated, it gives CASSAGGFHYNEQFF.

Comment on this clonotype: Because the library targeted alpha chains, this beta chain is an off-target read whose size means little. J is TRBJ1-2 and V is TRBV28; 7 positions match TRBD1. Per the germline V gene, CDR1 is MDHEN and CDR2 is SYDVKM. V lost 6 bases, J lost 0 bases, and 4 bases stayed unmatched. The CDR3 totals 14 residues. CDR3 region: CASRTGSANYGYTF. The CDR3 DNA follows: TGTGCCAGCAGGACAGGGTCAGCTAACTATGGCTACACCTTC.

On this clonotype itself: This beta chain is an off-target read within a library intended for alpha chains, so its frequency means little. This chain uses TRBV5-1 with TRBJ2-7, with D perhaps TRBD2 (5 bases). The germline V gene has CDR1 SGHRS and CDR2 YFSETQ. Trimming shortened V by 2 bases and J by 3 bases, and 15 bases separated the two germline ends. This CDR3 comprises 15 residues. The CDR3 region has the DNA TGCGCCAGCAGCTTAATCGCGGCCGGGGACTACGAGCAGTACTTC. Its protein product is CASSLIAAGDYEQYF. Full variable domain (missing parts from reference TRBV5-1 and TRBJ2-7): KAGVTQTPRYLIKTRGQQVTLSCSPISGHRSVSWYQQTPGQGLQFLFEYFSETQRNKGNFPGRFSGRQFSNSRSEMNVSTLELGDSALYLCASSLIAAGDYEQYFGPGTRLTVT.

Note on this clonotype: Because this beta chain is a stray read in a library intended to capture alpha chains, its abundance should not be given much weight. The chain combines TRBV24-1 with TRBJ2-2; the match to TRBD1 covers 8 bases. The V and J ends lost 4 bases and 1 base, in that order; junction bases with no gene match: 4. Germline loops: CDR1 KGHDR, CDR2 SFDVKD. This CDR3 is 16 amino acids long. DNA of the CDR3: TGTGCCACCAGTGAATCCGGGACAGGGAACACCGGGGAGCTGTTTTTT. Its protein product is CATSESGTGNTGELFF.

Details on this clonotype: Because this beta chain is a stray read in a library intended to capture alpha chains, its abundance should not be given much weight. The rearrangement links TRBV7-2 to TRBJ2-5, with D uncertain. The germline V gene has CDR1 SGHTA and CDR2 FQGNSA. V lost 3 bases, J lost 4 bases, and 9 bases lay in between. This CDR3 is built from 13 residues. This chain's CDR3 is CASSFGMVETQYF. The CDR3 nucleotides are TGTGCCAGCAGCTTTGGAATGGTAGAGACCCAGTACTTC.

Worth noting for this clonotype: This beta chain was picked up by a library intended for alpha chains and is off target, so its count carries little meaning. V and J are TRBV7-6 and TRBJ2-7; D is undetermined. This CDR3 has 15 residues. CDR1 and CDR2 (germline): SGHVS, FNYEAQ. The V end was cut by 6 bases, the J end by 1 base, with 16 bases between. CDR3 sequence: CASSLRVGNSYEQYF. The CDR3 DNA reads TGTGCCAGCAGTCTCCGGGTGGGGAATTCCTACGAGCAGTACTTC.

This clonotype turned up a few times. Found in a library prepared for alpha chains, this beta chain is an off-target read, and its abundance has little meaning. The genes are TRBV29-1 and TRBJ1-2; no definite D call. Looked up from germline, CDR1 is SQVTM and CDR2 is ANQGSEA. Trimming shortened V by 3 bases and J by 0 bases, and 2 bases separated the two germline ends. The CDR3 runs 11 residues. Here the CDR3 reads CSVEANYGYTF. As DNA, the CDR3 is TGCAGCGTTGAGGCTAACTATGGCTACACCTTC.

This clonotype occurred a few times. Because the library targeted alpha chains, this beta chain is an off-target read whose size means little. The J gene is TRBJ2-5, the V gene TRBV5-6; TRBD1 matches at 7 bases. Per germline, CDR1 SGHDT and CDR2 YYEEEE. The CDR3 sequence is 16 residues long. V dropped 2 bases and J dropped 2; count of bases not matched to a gene: 9. The chain's CDR3 is CASSFRSGTAQETQYF. CDR3 coding DNA: TGTGCCAGCAGCTTCCGGTCCGGGACAGCACAAGAGACCCAGTACTTC.

This clonotype has just a few counts. For a library built for alpha chains, this beta chain is a stray read; little rests on its size. The chain carries TRBV20-1 and TRBJ2-7; D might be TRBD2 (5 bases). This CDR3 has 17 amino acids. Looked up from germline, CDR1 is DFQATT and CDR2 is SNEGSKA (reference sequence). The germline V and J ends were trimmed by 0 bases and 0 bases, with 18 bases remaining between them. The DNA for the CDR3 is TGCAGTGCTAGAGATAGTCTCGGGGTCTCGAGCTCCTACGAGCAGTACTTC. It encodes CSARDSLGVSSSYEQYF.

This clonotype was counted only a few times. Found in a library prepared for alpha chains, this beta chain is an off-target read, and its abundance has little meaning. This rearrangement joins TRBV5-4 to TRBJ2-3; TRBD2 might be the D (6 bases). V was pared by 3 bases and J by 4 bases, with 12 bases between. Germline-derived CDR1 and CDR2 are SGHNT and YYREEE (reference sequence). The CDR3 loop spans 14 amino acids. The CDR3 DNA follows: TGTGCCAGCAGCTCGGAGGGGACCCCAGATACGCAGTATTTT. Translation gives CASSSEGTPDTQYF.

This clonotype was detected only a few times. This beta chain is an unintended read in a library built for alpha chains; its size means little. The V gene is TRBV18, the J gene TRBJ2-5; the D gene is possibly TRBD2 (5 bases). Germline V lookup: CDR1 KGHSH, CDR2 LQKENI. There are 14 residues in the CDR3. Trimming took off 1 base at V and 7 bases at J, with 13 bases between the two ends. The CDR3 loop is CASSPLGDEGTQYF. The DNA of the CDR3 is TGTGCCAGCTCACCACTCGGGGATGAGGGGACCCAGTACTTC.

For this clonotype: Being off target in a library aimed at alpha chains, this beta chain has a size of little meaning. The chain recombines TRBV7-9 with TRBJ2-2, with D possibly being TRBD2 (6 bases). Germline CDR1 SEHNR, CDR2 FQNEAQ (reference sequence). V lost 4 bases and J lost 6, with 9 bases in between. This CDR3 is built from 13 residues. The CDR3 region has the DNA TGTGCCAGCAGCTACGGGAGCGCCGGGGAGCTGTTTTTT. Protein: CASSYGSAGELFF.